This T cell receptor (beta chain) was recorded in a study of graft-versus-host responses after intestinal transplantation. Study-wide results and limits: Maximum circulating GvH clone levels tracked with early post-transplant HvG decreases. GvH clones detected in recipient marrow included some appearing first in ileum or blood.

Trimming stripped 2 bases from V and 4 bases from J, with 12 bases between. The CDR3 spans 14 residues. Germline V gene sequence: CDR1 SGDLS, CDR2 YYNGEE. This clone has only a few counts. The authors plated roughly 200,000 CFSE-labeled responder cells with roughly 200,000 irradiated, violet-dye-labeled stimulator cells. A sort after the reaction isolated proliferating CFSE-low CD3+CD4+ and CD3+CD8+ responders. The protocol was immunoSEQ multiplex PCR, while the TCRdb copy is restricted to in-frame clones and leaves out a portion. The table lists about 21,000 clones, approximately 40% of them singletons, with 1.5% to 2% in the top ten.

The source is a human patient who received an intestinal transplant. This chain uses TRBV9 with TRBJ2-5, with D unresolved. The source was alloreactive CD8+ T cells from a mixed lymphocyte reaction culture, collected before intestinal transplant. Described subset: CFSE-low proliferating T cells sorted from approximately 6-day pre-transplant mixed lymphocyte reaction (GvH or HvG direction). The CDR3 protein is CASSVLYSAETQYF. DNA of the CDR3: TGTGCCAGCAGCGTCCTATACTCTGCAGAGACCCAGTACTTC. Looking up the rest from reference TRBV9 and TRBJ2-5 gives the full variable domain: DSGVTQTPKHLITATGQRVTLRCSPRSGDLSVYWYQQSLDQGLQFLIQYYNGEERAKGNILERFSAQQFPDLHSELNLSSLELGDSALYFCASSVLYSAETQYFGPGTRLLVL.